The clone carrying this T cell receptor beta chain was counted ten times or more. The antigen is not known. One entry per CDR3 protein results from TCRdb running MiXCR on the reads. Of a few hundred thousand distinct CDR3 sequences in the sample, roughly 9.5% are singletons; the top ten hold around 4.5%. The data derive from a study of T cell repertoires in cytomegalovirus infection. Study summary: An indication of both CMV infection and matching HLA type came from public TCR beta signatures.

Study-level points and caveats: Clonotype analysis showed dominance of the ex vivo response by HLA-C-restricted CMV-specific TCR beta clonotypes. There were carriers of CMV plus the relevant HLA, and cumulative public TCR beta family frequency identified them.

Trimming removed 0 bases at V and 4 bases at J, with 9 bases between. CDR3 length equals 13 residues. The germline CDR1 and CDR2 sequences are DFQATT and SNEGSKA (reference sequence). The chain couples TRBV20-1 to TRBJ2-5; D is possibly TRBD1 or TRBD2 (5 bases each). Sample: PBMCs. The clonotype comes from a human donor in good health (CMV status not recorded). Some clones in this sample may be carry-over from other donors' samples. CDR3 sequence (DNA): TGCAGTGCTAGAGATCCCGGGACAGAGACCCAGTACTTC. This codes for CSARDPGTETQYF.